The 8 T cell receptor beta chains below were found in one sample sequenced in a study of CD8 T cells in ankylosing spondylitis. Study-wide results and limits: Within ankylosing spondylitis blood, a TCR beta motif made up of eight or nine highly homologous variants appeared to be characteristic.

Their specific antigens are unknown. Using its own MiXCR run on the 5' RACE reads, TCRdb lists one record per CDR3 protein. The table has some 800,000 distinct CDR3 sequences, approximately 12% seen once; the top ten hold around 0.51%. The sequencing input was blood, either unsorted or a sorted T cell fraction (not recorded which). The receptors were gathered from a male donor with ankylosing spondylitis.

This CDR3 reads CASSKERSEQYF. The DNA of the CDR3 is TGTGCCAGCAGCAAAGAGCGGAGCGAGCAGTACTTC. The rearrangement joins TRBV21-1 to TRBJ2-7. TRBV21-1 is assigned pseudogene status. This CDR3 comprises 12 residues.

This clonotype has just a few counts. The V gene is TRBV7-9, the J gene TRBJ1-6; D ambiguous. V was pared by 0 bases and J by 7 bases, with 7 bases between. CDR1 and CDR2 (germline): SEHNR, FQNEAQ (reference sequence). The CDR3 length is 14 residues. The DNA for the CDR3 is TGTGCCAGCAGCTTAGCGGAATGGAATTCACCCCTCCACTTT. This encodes CASSLAEWNSPLHF.

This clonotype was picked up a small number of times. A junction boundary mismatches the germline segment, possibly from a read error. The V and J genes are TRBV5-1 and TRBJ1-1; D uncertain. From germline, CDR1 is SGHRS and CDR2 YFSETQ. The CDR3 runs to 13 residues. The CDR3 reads CASSLGVDGYAVF. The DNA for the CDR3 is TGCGCCAGCAGCTTGGGGGTAGACGGCTACGCTGTCTTT.

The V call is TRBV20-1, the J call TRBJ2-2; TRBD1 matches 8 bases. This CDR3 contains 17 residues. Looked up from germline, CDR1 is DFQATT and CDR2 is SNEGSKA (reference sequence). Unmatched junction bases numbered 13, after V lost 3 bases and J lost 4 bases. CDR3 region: CSASPRTTGAVTGELFF. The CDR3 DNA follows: TGCAGTGCTAGTCCCAGAACGACAGGGGCGGTCACCGGGGAGCTGTTTTTT.

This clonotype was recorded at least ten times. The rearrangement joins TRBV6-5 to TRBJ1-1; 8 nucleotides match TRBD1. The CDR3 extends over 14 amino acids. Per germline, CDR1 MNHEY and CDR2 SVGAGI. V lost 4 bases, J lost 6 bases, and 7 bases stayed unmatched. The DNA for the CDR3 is TGTGCCAGCAGTTTCCCCAGGGGGCCGGCTGAAGCTTTCTTT. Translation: CASSFPRGPAEAFF.

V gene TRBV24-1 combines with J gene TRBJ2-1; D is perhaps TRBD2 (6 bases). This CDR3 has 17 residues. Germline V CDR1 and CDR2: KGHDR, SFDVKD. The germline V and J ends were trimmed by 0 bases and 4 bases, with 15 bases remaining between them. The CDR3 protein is CATSDLHGGKGYNEQFF. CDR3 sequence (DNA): TGTGCCACCAGTGATTTGCACGGGGGAAAGGGGTACAATGAGCAGTTCTTC.

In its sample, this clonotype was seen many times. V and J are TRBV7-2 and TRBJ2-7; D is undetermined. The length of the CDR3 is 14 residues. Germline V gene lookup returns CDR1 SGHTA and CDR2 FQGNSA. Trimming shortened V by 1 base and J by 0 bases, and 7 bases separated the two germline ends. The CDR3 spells CASSLGRNSYEQYF. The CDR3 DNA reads TGTGCCAGCAGCTTAGGACGCAACTCCTACGAGCAGTACTTC.

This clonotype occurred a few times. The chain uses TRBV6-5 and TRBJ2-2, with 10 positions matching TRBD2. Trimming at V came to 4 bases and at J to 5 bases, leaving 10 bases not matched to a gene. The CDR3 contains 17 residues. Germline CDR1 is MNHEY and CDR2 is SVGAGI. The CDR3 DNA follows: TGTGCCAGCAGTTTCCATGGGGCTAGCGGGGGAACCGGGGAGCTGTTTTTT. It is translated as CASSFHGASGGTGELFF.